These T cell receptor beta chains were read from a single sample in a study of cytomegalovirus exposure and HLA in healthy donors. Sequencing used immunoSEQ multiplex PCR; TCRdb keeps in-frame clones, though not all of them. The sample carries about 140,000 clones, approximately 61% recorded once. Sequenced material: PBMCs. These receptor sequences come from a woman in her thirties or forties in good health and CMV-seronegative. Each CDR3 is given with its conserved first and last residue.

V gene	J gene	CDR3 length	CDR3 protein
TRBV7-7	TRBJ1-1	13	CASSLTRGAEAFF
TRBV21-1	TRBJ2-1	19	CASSDKPSGTSGGASEQFF
TRBV30	TRBJ2-5	16	CAWSLGLAGGQETQYF
TRBV9	TRBJ2-6	15	CASSAPGFGANVLTF
TRBV13	.	16	CASSLGSDHYVYEQYF
TRBV6-5	TRBJ1-5	15	CASSRTGKENQPQHF
TRBV28	TRBJ1-1	15	CASKTPGQQNTEAFF
TRBV19	TRBJ2-1	15	CASTLTSGEYNEQFF
TRBV30	TRBJ2-2	15	CAWSGRLTNTGELFF
TRBV7-6	TRBJ1-1	16	CASSYLRLDRGTEAFF
TRBV10-2	TRBJ1-2	15	CASSETQGLSYGYTF
TRBV10-3	TRBJ2-1	14	CAISDRQGNNEQFF
TRBV5-6	TRBJ2-1	16	CASSGGGGSSYNEQFF
TRBV2	TRBJ2-1	16	CASSEGGWGFYNEQFF
TRBV6-5	TRBJ2-3	14	CASSYEGGADTQYF
TRBV27	TRBJ1-2	14	CASKLETGDYGYTF
TRBV5-8	TRBJ1-4	16	CASSFAGIPANEKLFF
TRBV30	TRBJ1-1	18	CARSREARRVGGDTEAFF
TRBV6-5	TRBJ1-1	11	CASSQGAEAFF
TRBV7-9	TRBJ2-3	15	CASSPGSIGADTQYF
TRBV11-2	TRBJ2-5	13	CASSLTRGETQYF
TRBV12-2	TRBJ1-2	15	CASRLGGTGRDGYTF